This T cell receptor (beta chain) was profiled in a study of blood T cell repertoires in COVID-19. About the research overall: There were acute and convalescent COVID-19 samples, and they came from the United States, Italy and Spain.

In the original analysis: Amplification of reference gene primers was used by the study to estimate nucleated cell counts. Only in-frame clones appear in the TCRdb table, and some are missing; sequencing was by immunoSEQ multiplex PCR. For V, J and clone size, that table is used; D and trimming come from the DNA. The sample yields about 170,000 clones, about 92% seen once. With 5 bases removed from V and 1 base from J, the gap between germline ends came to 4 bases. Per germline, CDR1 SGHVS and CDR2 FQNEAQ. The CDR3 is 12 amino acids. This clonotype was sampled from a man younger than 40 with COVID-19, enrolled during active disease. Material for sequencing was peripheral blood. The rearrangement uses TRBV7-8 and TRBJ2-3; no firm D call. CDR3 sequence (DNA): TGTGCCAGCAGCCCTGGCACAGATACGCAGTATTTT. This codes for CASSPGTDTQYF.